The 21 T cell receptor beta chains listed next were all sequenced from one sample in a study of blood T cells in healthy people across ages. It was with a sample-barcoded 5' primer and a J-beta primer mix that a second PCR of about 6 to 12 cycles was run. TCRdb recomputed calls from the 5' RACE reads with MiXCR, one row per CDR3 protein. The table has approximately 580,000 distinct CDR3 sequences, around 24% seen once. This same sample was also part of a study on T cells of mothers and their children.

The sequenced sample consisted of blood. The receptors shown here come from a boy aged 5-17 years in good health.

The sample holds a few counts of this clonotype. The chain employs TRBV4-1 and TRBJ2-7; the D call may be TRBD1 or TRBD2 (6 bases each). CDR1 is MGHRA and CDR2 is YSYEKL in the germline V gene. This CDR3 comprises 15 residues. The V end was cut by 0 bases, the J end by 2 bases, with 11 bases between. CDR3 in amino acids: CASSQDDGGPYEQYF. Written as DNA, the CDR3 is TGCGCCAGCAGCCAAGATGACGGGGGCCCCTACGAGCAGTACTTC.

As regards this clonotype: A junction end diverges from the germline sequence, so it may reflect a read error. The chain has TRBV5-1 and TRBJ2-6; the match to TRBD1 covers 7 bases. Germline V lookup: CDR1 SGHRS, CDR2 YFSETQ. This CDR3 is 16 amino acids long. CDR3 sequence: CATREQGVLGANVLAF. The CDR3 region has the DNA TGCGCCACCAGAGAGCAGGGGGTATTGGGAGCCAACGTCCTGGCTTTC. The full variable domain, in which reference TRBV5-1 and TRBJ2-6 provide the parts outside the CDR3, is KAGVTQTPRYLIKTRGQQVTLSCSPISGHRSVSWYQQTPGQGLQFLFEYFSETQRNKGNFPGRFSGRQFSNSRSEMNVSTLELGDSALYLCATREQGVLGANVLAFGAGSRLTVL.

This clonotype has only a few counts. The V call is TRBV25-1, the J call TRBJ2-3; 8 bases line up with TRBD2. Germline CDR1 reads MGHDK; CDR2 reads SYGVNS. After removal of 2 bases from V and 7 bases from J, the junction contained 8 bases not matched to a gene. This CDR3 is built from 15 residues. The CDR3 DNA sequence: TGTGCCAGCAGTGAAACAAGCGGGGGACCACATACGCAGTATTTT. This encodes CASSETSGGPHTQYF.

This clonotype appeared once. This rearrangement joins TRBV7-2 to TRBJ2-1; D gene ambiguous. Trimming removed 1 base at V and 0 bases at J, with 7 bases between. This CDR3 contains 15 residues. CDR1 and CDR2 (germline): SGHTA, FQGNSA. CDR3 sequence (DNA): TGTGCCAGCAGCTTAGAGGTATACTCCTACAATGAGCAGTTCTTC. This sequence encodes CASSLEVYSYNEQFF.

This clonotype appeared many times. The V and J genes are TRBV28 and TRBJ2-3; possible D gene TRBD2, 6 bases. The V and J ends lost 3 bases and 7 bases respectively, with 20 bases between them. There are 16 residues in the CDR3. Germline-derived CDR1 and CDR2 are MDHEN and SYDVKM. CDR3 amino acids: CASSFLRGSRGYTQYF. The CDR3 DNA reads TGTGCCAGCAGTTTCTTGAGGGGCTCCCGGGGGTATACGCAGTATTTT.

The rearrangement uses TRBV4-1 and TRBJ2-5; D is ambiguous. Judging by the DNA end, TRBJ2-7 fits better; the J call may be wrong. The CDR3 spans 13 residues. From germline, CDR1 is MGHRA and CDR2 YSYEKL. CDR3 coding DNA: TGCGCCAGCAGCCAGTCTCAATATTACGAGCAGTACTTC. Translated: CASSQSQYYEQYF.

This clonotype was detected a few times. This chain connects TRBV3-1 to TRBJ2-3; no definite D call. V lost 0 bases and J 8 bases, leaving 9 bases between the germline ends. The CDR3 spans 13 residues. In germline, CDR1 is LGHDT, CDR2 YNNKEL (reference sequence). The CDR3 sequence: CASSQDTVSTQYF. In DNA, the CDR3 is TGTGCCAGCAGCCAAGACACCGTCTCTACGCAGTATTTT.

This clonotype was counted between two and nine times. The chain combines TRBV7-8 with TRBJ2-5; TRBD2 is a possible D gene (6 bases). The tail of the sequence fits TRBJ2-1 better, so the J call may be wrong. From germline, CDR1 is SGHVS and CDR2 FQNEAQ. The CDR3 has 15 amino acids. The CDR3 loop reads CASSLDIGRSHEQFF. The CDR3, as DNA: TGTGCCAGCAGCTTAGATATCGGGAGATCCCATGAGCAGTTCTTC.

The CDR3 DNA follows: TGTGCCAGCAGTGATTGGGGACAGGCGAATGAGCAGTTCTTC. It yields the protein CASSDWGQANEQFF. The chain uses TRBV2 and TRBJ2-1; the match to TRBD1 covers 8 bases. Germline V gene data show CDR1 as SNHLY and CDR2 as FYNNEI. The CDR3 consists of 14 residues. The junction had 5 bases not matched to a gene; V was cut back by 3 bases and J by 7 bases.

J is TRBJ1-6 and V is TRBV27, with D perhaps matching TRBD1 (5 bases). The CDR3 covers 17 residues. Trimming left V 4 bases short and J 6 bases short, with 19 bases between. Germline loops: CDR1 MNHEY, CDR2 SMNVEV (reference sequence). CDR3 residues: CASSSPLRGLSNSPLHF. The CDR3 DNA reads as TGTGCCAGCAGTTCCCCCCTACGGGGCCTATCTAATTCACCCCTCCACTTT.

This clonotype occurred a few times. The chain joins TRBV11-2 to TRBJ1-3; D call uncertain. V shed 0 bases and J shed 0 bases, with 15 bases lying between them. Germline CDR1 reads SGHAT; CDR2 reads FQNNGV. The CDR3 totals 18 residues. This chain's CDR3 is CASSLDRWQQSSGNTIYF. As DNA, the CDR3 is TGTGCCAGCAGCTTAGATCGGTGGCAGCAGAGCTCTGGAAACACCATATATTTT.

With respect to this clonotype: One end of the junction fails to match germline, which may point to a read error. The rearrangement links TRBV4-1 to TRBJ2-5, with 13 bases lining up with TRBD2. Germline V gives CDR1 MGHRA, CDR2 YSYEKL. This CDR3 contains 17 residues. CDR3 in DNA: TGCGCCAGCAGCCAAAGGACTAGCGGGAGACTCCAAGAGACCGAGTCCTTC. Amino acids: CASSQRTSGRLQETESF.

The J gene is TRBJ2-1, the V gene TRBV12-3 or TRBV12-4; tentatively, D is TRBD1 (6 bases). V dropped 2 bases and J dropped 8 bases, with 13 bases sitting between them. CDR3 length: 14 amino acids. The CDR3 nucleotides read TGTGCCAGCAGTTTATTCCTAGCAGGGGATGAGCAGTTCTTC. Its translation: CASSLFLAGDEQFF.

This clonotype was detected only a few times. The rearrangement joins TRBV10-3 to TRBJ1-1, with no clear D. There are 16 residues in the CDR3. V gave up 0 bases and J gave up 0 bases, with 11 bases separating them. Germline V gene data show CDR1 as ENHRY and CDR2 as SYGVKD. The CDR3 here is CAISESAKVLNTEAFF. CDR3 DNA sequence: TGTGCCATCAGTGAGTCGGCGAAGGTCTTGAACACTGAAGCTTTCTTT.

The chain links TRBV28 to TRBJ2-5; D perhaps matches TRBD1 (5 bases). V was cut by 4 bases and J by 4 bases, with 16 bases left in between. CDR3 length equals 15 residues. Germline loops: CDR1 MDHEN, CDR2 SYDVKM. The CDR3 region has the DNA TGTGCCAGCAGTTCCCTATACCAAAGGGGAGAGACCCAGTACTTC. Its protein is CASSSLYQRGETQYF.

The V gene is TRBV7-9, the J gene TRBJ2-5, with 7 bases identical to TRBD1. The CDR3 is 15 residues long. The trim removed 4 bases at V and 6 bases at J, leaving 11 bases unmatched. Germline values: CDR1 SEHNR, CDR2 FQNEAQ (reference sequence). CDR3 nucleotide sequence: TGTGCCAGCAGCTCAAACCCTGACAGGGCGAAGACCCAGTACTTC. It codes for CASSSNPDRAKTQYF.

The genes are TRBV4-1 and TRBJ2-7; TRBD1 agrees at 10 bases. From germline, CDR1 is MGHRA and CDR2 YSYEKL. The CDR3 is 16 amino acids. Germline trimming cut 4 bases from V and 2 bases from J; bases unmatched to any gene: 8. The CDR3 DNA reads TGCGCCAGCAGCCCGAGACAGGGGGCTCTAACCTACGAGCAGTACTTC. This translates into CASSPRQGALTYEQYF.

As DNA, the CDR3 is TGTGCCAGCAGTCCAAGACGACGGAGAAGCTCCTACGAGCAGTACTTC. Translated: CASSPRRRRSSYEQYF. The chain uses TRBV28 and TRBJ2-7, with D unclear. There are 16 residues in the CDR3. V dropped 5 bases and J dropped 0 bases, with 17 bases sitting between them. Per the germline V gene, CDR1 is MDHEN and CDR2 is SYDVKM.

This clonotype has at least ten counts. The V call is TRBV7-3, the J call TRBJ2-7; D uncertain. This CDR3 is built from 15 residues. V lost 3 bases, J lost 0 bases, and 12 bases lay in between. Germline V CDR1 and CDR2: SGHTA, FQGTGA. CDR3 sequence reads: CASSFLGDLSYEQYF. The CDR3 DNA reads TGTGCCAGCAGCTTTCTGGGCGACCTCTCCTACGAGCAGTACTTC.

The chain uses TRBV2 and TRBJ1-1; D uncertain. Between the trimmed V and J ends, which lost 4 bases and 8 bases, there was a span of 8 bases. This CDR3 spans 11 amino acids. Germline CDR1 reads SNHLY; CDR2 reads FYNNEI. The CDR3 DNA reads as TGTGCCAGCAGTGTGTTCGTAGAAGCTTTCTTT. It codes for CASSVFVEAFF.

V and J are TRBV20-1 and TRBJ2-5; perhaps D is TRBD1 or TRBD2 (5 bases each). TRBJ2-7 explains the end of the DNA better; the J call may be wrong. The CDR3 length is 16 residues. Germline values: CDR1 DFQATT, CDR2 SNEGSKA (reference sequence). CDR3 bases: TGCAGTGCTAGAGAGAAAGGGACCGGCCTTTCCTACGAGCAGTACTTC. Its translation is CSAREKGTGLSYEQYF.